The 18 T cell receptor beta chains below come from one sample, sequenced in a study of blood T cell repertoires in COVID-19. Clones were sequenced by immunoSEQ multiplex PCR, and TCRdb holds only the in-frame ones, with some missing. This table has 250,000 or so clones, roughly 89% appearing once. The sequenced material came from peripheral blood. These receptors all stem from a woman in her sixties with COVID-19, enrolled during active disease.

The V gene is TRBV9, the J gene TRBJ1-2, with 7 positions matching TRBD1. Germline-derived CDR1 and CDR2 are SGDLS and YYNGEE. Trimming took 1 base from V and 2 from J; bases not matched to a gene: 5. The CDR3 is 15 amino acids. DNA of the CDR3: TGTGCCAGCAGCGTAACCAGGGGGGACAACTATGGCTACACCTTC. It encodes CASSVTRGDNYGYTF. The whole variable domain, remainder taken from reference TRBV9 and TRBJ1-2, is DSGVTQTPKHLITATGQRVTLRCSPRSGDLSVYWYQQSLDQGLQFLIQYYNGEERAKGNILERFSAQQFPDLHSELNLSSLELGDSALYFCASSVTRGDNYGYTFGSGTRLTVV.

The V call is TRBV7-2, the J call TRBJ1-6; D may be TRBD1 (5 bases). The CDR3 sequence is 15 residues long. Trimming took off 3 bases at V and 8 bases at J, with 14 bases between the two ends. CDR1 SGHTA and CDR2 FQGNSA come from the germline V gene. In nucleotides, the CDR3 is TGTGCCAGCAGCTTTTCCAGGGCCAGTGATTCACCCCTCCACTTT. It yields the protein CASSFSRASDSPLHF.

This CDR3 is CASSEALRGAPYEQYF. Written as DNA, the CDR3 is TGTGCCAGCAGTGAAGCGCTCCGGGGGGCCCCCTACGAGCAGTACTTC. The rearrangement uses TRBV6-1 and TRBJ2-7; D might be TRBD2 (7 bases). The CDR3 has 16 residues. Germline CDR1 MNHNS, CDR2 SASEGT. V lost 0 bases and J 2 bases, leaving 14 bases between the germline ends.

The chain has TRBV4-1 and TRBJ1-1, with D unresolved. The ends were cut back, 2 bases at V and 6 bases at J, with 7 bases in the middle. CDR3 size: 12 residues. Germline V CDR1 and CDR2: MGHRA, YSYEKL. The CDR3 reads CASSQNRAEAFF. The DNA of the CDR3 is TGCGCCAGCAGCCAAAACCGGGCTGAAGCTTTCTTT.

This chain joins TRBV7-9 and TRBJ1-1; possibly TRBD1 for D (5 bases). The CDR3 length is 18 residues. The V end lost 3 bases, the J end lost 3 bases, and 23 bases lay between the germline ends. Germline V lookup: CDR1 SEHNR, CDR2 FQNEAQ (reference sequence). The DNA for the CDR3 is TGTGCCAGCAGCTTTCCCCAGGGACGGGAGTTAGTAGACACTGAAGCTTTCTTT. Its translation: CASSFPQGRELVDTEAFF.

In regard to this clone: Other DNA sequences of this sample code for an identical CDR3. The chain links TRBV30 to TRBJ1-2, with D hard to call. The CDR3 extends over 11 amino acids. The germline V gene encodes CDR1 GTSNPN and CDR2 SVGIG (reference sequence). The germline V and J ends were trimmed by 0 bases and 7 bases, with 6 bases remaining between them. CDR3 sequence reads: CAWSVRGGYTF. CDR3 bases: TGTGCCTGGAGTGTCCGGGGTGGCTACACCTTC. The entire variable domain, with the rest obtained from reference TRBV30 and TRBJ1-2, is as follows: SQTIHQWPATLVQPVGSPLSLECTVEGTSNPNLYWYRQAAGRGLQLLFYSVGIGQISSEVPQNLSASRPQDRQFILSSKKLLLSDSGFYLCAWSVRGGYTFGSGTRLTVV.

The chain couples TRBV19 to TRBJ1-2; D unresolved. Germline CDR1 reads LNHDA; CDR2 reads SQIVND (reference sequence). This CDR3 comprises 16 residues. The ends were cut back, 1 base at V and 1 base at J, with 13 bases in the middle. The CDR3 DNA reads TGTGCCAGTAGTATAGCCGCAGGTGCTCATAACTATGGCTACACCTTC. It specifies CASSIAAGAHNYGYTF.

J is TRBJ1-1 and V is TRBV3-1 (or the pseudogene TRBV3-2); D is perhaps TRBD1 (5 bases). Germline values: CDR1 LGHDT, CDR2 YNNKEL (reference sequence). The CDR3 is 17 amino acids. V was shortened by 1 base and J by 11 bases, with 26 bases between the two germline ends. The CDR3 loop is CASSQGHHRGQGGKAFF. In nucleotides, the CDR3 is TGTGCCAGCAGCCAAGGACACCACCGAGGGCAGGGAGGAAAGGCTTTCTTT.

The chain has TRBV3-1 (or the pseudogene TRBV3-2) and TRBJ2-1, with a possible D match to TRBD1 (7 bases). With 3 bases removed from V and 0 bases from J, the gap between germline ends came to 21 bases. Germline CDR1 LGHDT, CDR2 YNNKEL (reference sequence). This CDR3 contains 19 residues. The DNA of the CDR3 is TGTGCCAGCAGCCACCCGAGGGGGCGGGGCCCCAACTCCTACAATGAGCAGTTCTTC. This translates into CASSHPRGRGPNSYNEQFF.

CDR3 in amino acids: CASNNRQARVRIGELFF. In DNA, the CDR3 is TGTGCCAGCAACAATCGGCAGGCGAGGGTACGGATCGGGGAGCTGTTTTTT. The chain joins TRBV9 to TRBJ2-2, with a tentative D call TRBD2 (5 bases). Trimming pared 6 bases from V and 7 bases from J, leaving 25 bases between. This CDR3 region has 17 residues. CDR1 is SGDLS, CDR2 YYNGEE, per germline.

V gene TRBV7-2 combines with J gene TRBJ2-4; TRBD1 might be the D (6 bases). Trimming shortened V by 2 bases and J by 0 bases, and 17 bases separated the two germline ends. The CDR3 runs 18 residues. Germline CDR1 SGHTA, CDR2 FQGNSA. DNA for the CDR3: TGTGCCAGCAGCTTAAACCCGCAGGGACAAGTAGCCAAAAACATTCAGTACTTC. Encoded protein: CASSLNPQGQVAKNIQYF.

The V call is TRBV7-8, the J call TRBJ1-2; the D gene is possibly TRBD1 (6 bases). Trimming took off 1 base at V and 7 bases at J, with 19 bases between the two ends. From germline, CDR1 is SGHVS and CDR2 FQNEAQ. The CDR3 spans 16 residues. CDR3 nucleotide sequence: TGTGCCAGCAGCTTAGTGGTAGGGGGGGGAGGATCTGGCTACACCTTC. It encodes CASSLVVGGGGSGYTF.

The V and J genes are TRBV2 and TRBJ1-1, with 8 bases aligning to TRBD1. CDR1 and CDR2 from the germline V gene are SNHLY and FYNNEI. After removal of 6 bases from V and 1 base from J, the junction contained 10 bases not matched to a gene. CDR3 length equals 16 residues. As DNA, the CDR3 is TGTGCCAGCAGACTCGACAGGGGAGCGGGGAACACTGAAGCTTTCTTT. Its translation is CASRLDRGAGNTEAFF.

This chain uses TRBV19 with TRBJ2-1; 7 nucleotides match TRBD1. After removal of 1 base from V and 9 bases from J, the junction contained 6 bases not matched to a gene. Germline V gene data show CDR1 as LNHDA and CDR2 as SQIVND (reference sequence). This CDR3 has 14 residues. The CDR3 protein is CASSIGVTGVEQFF. As DNA, the CDR3 is TGTGCCAGTAGTATAGGTGTAACAGGGGTTGAGCAGTTCTTC.

The V and J genes are TRBV6-5 and TRBJ1-6; 7 nucleotides agree with TRBD1. CDR3 length equals 15 residues. V shed 0 bases and J 10 bases; nucleotides not matched to a gene: 6. The germline V gene encodes CDR1 MNHEY and CDR2 SVGAGI. The CDR3 reads CASSYSEGARSPLHF. The CDR3 region has the DNA TGTGCCAGCAGTTACTCAGAGGGGGCGAGATCACCCCTCCACTTT.

The genes are TRBV10-2 and TRBJ2-7; 13 nucleotides agree with TRBD2. Germline lookup yields CDR1 WSHSY and CDR2 SAAADI. J lost 5 bases, V lost 1 base, and 5 bases had no gene match. The CDR3 runs 16 residues. The CDR3 sequence: CASSEWGTSGVDEQYF. The DNA for the CDR3 is TGCGCCAGCAGTGAGTGGGGGACTAGCGGGGTCGACGAGCAGTACTTC.

This clone appeared a single time. The chain links TRBV19 to TRBJ2-7, with 9 positions matching TRBD2. The germline CDR1 and CDR2 sequences are LNHDA and SQIVND (reference sequence). The junction had 7 bases not matched to a gene; V was cut back by 3 bases and J by 4 bases. The CDR3 is 15 amino acids. CDR3 loop: CASSIGRGGSYEQYF. DNA for the CDR3: TGTGCCAGTAGTATTGGGCGGGGGGGCTCGTACGAGCAGTACTTC.

The rearrangement joins TRBV19 to TRBJ1-6; D might be TRBD1 (5 bases). V lost 7 bases to trimming and J lost 9 bases, with 19 bases between them. The CDR3 covers 15 residues. Germline V gene data show CDR1 as LNHDA and CDR2 as SQIVND (reference sequence). The CDR3 loop reads CASMSQGISPSPLHF. In nucleotides, the CDR3 is TGTGCCAGTATGTCGCAGGGAATCTCTCCTTCACCCCTCCACTTT.